The rows below give T cell receptor beta chains drawn from one sample of a study of identical twins. One entry per CDR3 protein, called by TCRdb with MiXCR from the 5' RACE reads. The sample shows approximately 600,000 distinct CDR3 sequences, approximately 9.6% of them seen only once. Separately, the same data were catalogued under a study of yellow fever vaccine responses in identical twins.

The sample consisted of PBMCs. These receptors originate from a woman aged 18-35 years in good health. Both conserved end residues are part of each CDR3. Each record gives: clone size, J gene, V gene, CDR3 length, D gene, CDR3 protein, CDR3 DNA. The D gene is left open where the match is weak. Where a row states a size, it is once, few, many or the class of an expanded clone; other rows omit it.

size: .; J: TRBJ2-1; V: TRBV4-2; length: 19; D: TRBD2; CDR3: CASSQDWIPSGKDYNEQFF; DNA: TGTGCCAGCAGCCAAGATTGGATTCCTAGCGGGAAAGACTACAATGAGCAGTTCTTC
size: few; J: TRBJ2-1; V: TRBV20-1; length: 16; D: TRBD2; CDR3: CSARGRREGFYNEQFF; DNA: TGCAGTGCTAGAGGACGACGGGAGGGATTCTACAATGAGCAGTTCTTC
size: few; J: TRBJ2-7; V: TRBV6-4; length: 19; D: TRBD2; CDR3: CASSPRHTSGEFSSYEQYF; DNA: TGTGCCAGCAGTCCAAGGCATACTAGCGGGGAATTTAGCTCCTACGAGCAGTACTTC
size: many; J: TRBJ2-5; V: TRBV29-1; length: 11; D: .; CDR3: CSVGGDTPQYF; DNA: TGCAGCGTCGGAGGTGACACGCCCCAGTACTTC
size: few; J: TRBJ2-1; V: TRBV11-2; length: 16; D: .; CDR3: CASSYALLRGHNEQFF; DNA: TGTGCCAGCAGCTACGCCCTCCTCCGGGGGCACAATGAGCAGTTCTTC
size: few; J: TRBJ2-7; V: TRBV30; length: 13; D: TRBD1; CDR3: CAWKAGQGSEQYF; DNA: TGTGCCTGGAAAGCTGGACAGGGGTCCGAGCAGTACTTC
size: .; J: TRBJ2-1; V: TRBV5-1; length: 16; D: TRBD2; CDR3: CASSLAPSGGYNEQFF; DNA: TGCGCCAGCAGCTTGGCACCTAGCGGGGGCTACAATGAGCAGTTCTTC
size: .; J: TRBJ2-1; V: TRBV23-1; length: 18; D: .; CDR3: CASSHWPIDGSSYNEQFF; DNA: TGCGCCAGCAGTCATTGGCCCATCGACGGAAGCTCCTACAATGAGCAGTTCTTC
size: few; J: TRBJ2-2; V: TRBV20-1; length: 12; D: .; CDR3: CSAFRDTGELFF; DNA: TGCAGTGCTTTTCGTGACACCGGGGAGCTGTTTTTT
size: .; J: TRBJ2-7; V: TRBV20-1; length: 14; D: .; CDR3: CSARDVQGFYEQYF; DNA: TGCAGTGCTAGAGATGTCCAGGGTTTCTACGAGCAGTACTTC
size: .; J: TRBJ2-7; V: TRBV20-1; length: 15; D: TRBD1; CDR3: CSASPSDRGLYEQYF; DNA: TGCAGTGCTAGTCCCTCGGACAGGGGGCTCTACGAGCAGTACTTC
size: .; J: TRBJ2-5; V: TRBV7-2; length: 17; D: TRBD2; CDR3: CASSPHGTSGGKETQYF; DNA: TGTGCCAGCAGCCCGCATGGGACTAGCGGGGGAAAAGAGACCCAGTACTTC
size: few; J: TRBJ2-1; V: TRBV7-6; length: 13; D: .; CDR3: CASSLTPSGEQFF; DNA: TGTGCCAGCAGCTTAACCCCCAGTGGTGAGCAGTTCTTC
size: .; J: TRBJ2-5; V: TRBV28; length: 14; D: .; CDR3: CASSLSGVLETQYF; DNA: TGTGCCAGCAGTTTATCGGGGGTGCTGGAGACCCAGTACTTC
size: .; J: TRBJ2-7; V: TRBV6-9; length: 17; D: .; CDR3: CASSDLFGGGSSYEQYF; DNA: TGTGCCAGCAGTGACTTGTTTGGCGGCGGCAGCTCCTACGAGCAGTACTTC
size: .; J: TRBJ1-2; V: TRBV9; length: 16; D: TRBD1; CDR3: CASSLQQRQGANGYTF; DNA: TGTGCCAGCAGCTTACAGCAACGACAGGGGGCGAATGGCTACACCTTC
size: many; J: TRBJ2-1; V: TRBV5-1; length: 16; D: .; CDR3: CASSFFLVFTYNEQFF; DNA: TGCGCCAGCAGTTTTTTCTTAGTGTTTACCTACAATGAGCAGTTCTTC
size: few; J: TRBJ2-1; V: TRBV9; length: 14; D: .; CDR3: CASSREGAYNEQFF; DNA: TGTGCCAGCAGCAGGGAGGGGGCGTACAATGAGCAGTTCTTC
size: .; J: TRBJ2-5; V: TRBV3-1; length: 16; D: .; CDR3: CASSQDYGGTLETQYF; DNA: TGTGCCAGCAGCCAAGATTATGGCGGGACGTTGGAGACCCAGTACTTC
size: few; J: TRBJ2-1; V: TRBV20-1; length: 13; D: .; CDR3: CSASRLGDGEQFF; DNA: TGCAGTGCTAGCCGGCTGGGGGACGGTGAGCAGTTCTTC
size: few; J: TRBJ1-5; V: TRBV6-5; length: 14; D: .; CDR3: CASSYGRGGQPQHF; DNA: TGTGCCAGCAGTTACGGGAGGGGTGGTCAGCCCCAGCATTTT
size: .; J: TRBJ2-1; V: TRBV27; length: 13; D: .; CDR3: CASGVSSLNEQFF; DNA: TGTGCCAGCGGGGTCAGTTCCCTCAATGAGCAGTTCTTC
size: few; J: TRBJ2-7; V: TRBV5-1; length: 17; D: .; CDR3: CASSLGVPGANSYEQYF; DNA: TGCGCCAGCAGCTTGGGAGTTCCCGGGGCTAATAGCTACGAGCAGTACTTC
size: few; J: TRBJ1-5; V: TRBV6-4; length: 16; D: TRBD1; CDR3: CASSEVGGQGSKPQHF; DNA: TGTGCCAGCAGTGAGGTGGGTGGACAGGGAAGTAAGCCCCAGCATTTT
size: many; J: TRBJ2-7; V: TRBV11-1; length: 18; D: TRBD1; CDR3: CASSLPLERTGGSYEQYF; DNA: TGTGCCAGCAGCTTACCCTTAGAAAGGACAGGGGGGTCCTACGAGCAGTACTTC
size: .; J: TRBJ2-3; V: TRBV6-5; length: 12; D: .; CDR3: CASSTTGATQYF; DNA: TGTGCCAGCAGCACGACTGGGGCTACGCAGTATTTT
size: .; J: TRBJ2-5; V: TRBV11-3; length: 15; D: TRBD1; CDR3: CASSWDSTRLETQYF; DNA: TGTGCCAGCAGCTGGGACAGTACCCGATTGGAGACCCAGTACTTC